These T cell receptor beta chains were read from a single sample in a study of spatial heterogeneity in lung cancer. TCRdb analysed the 5' RACE reads with MiXCR anew, one entry per CDR3 protein. The table shows 4,500 to 7,000 distinct CDR3 sequences, with about 5.2% occurring only once. The input for sequencing was lung tumor tissue, taken at surgery. Every receptor here comes from a male donor with early-stage non-small cell lung cancer. Both conserved end residues are part of each CDR3.

v_gene	j_gene	CDR3aa
TRBV7-6	TRBJ2-5	CASSPRGRVETQYF
TRBV9	TRBJ2-7	CASSVTEGYEQYF
TRBV11-1	TRBJ2-7	CASSLRPFGAYEQYF
TRBV20-1	TRBJ2-7	CSANPGQGDYEQYF
TRBV6-5	TRBJ2-7	CASHLGAGPRNEQYF
TRBV9	TRBJ2-3	CASSGPEREGTDTQYF
TRBV28	TRBJ1-1	CASSPVASNTEAFF
TRBV29-1	TRBJ2-5	CSVLQQDFETQYF
TRBV13	TRBJ1-2	CASSSGVGELGYGYTF
TRBV7-2	TRBJ2-1	CASSLVRGTYNEQFF
TRBV7-2	TRBJ2-7	CASSLRDRGYHEQYF
TRBV20-1	TRBJ2-5	CSARVPGETQYF
TRBV6-1	TRBJ1-2	CASSVITTRTNYGYTF
TRBV3-1	TRBJ2-3	CASSQGVAAVSTDTQYF
TRBV5-6	TRBJ1-1	CASSLVRAGEAFF
TRBV5-1	TRBJ2-5	CASSWDQETQYF
TRBV10-3	TRBJ2-7	CAISPSGADYEQYF
TRBV12-3/TRBV12-4	TRBJ1-1	CASSLQGLNTEAFF
TRBV6-6	TRBJ1-5	CASSTQGADQPQHF
TRBV4-2	TRBJ1-1	CASSQGRDRLIPEAFF
TRBV6-5	TRBJ1-2	CASSTGTGNRGYTF
TRBV24-1	TRBJ2-3	CATSDYRDTQYF
TRBV20-1	TRBJ2-3	CSAQSGSATDTQYF
TRBV28	TRBJ1-5	CASSFIQGPQPQHF
TRBV5-1	TRBJ2-5	CASSSDRQIQYF
TRBV11-2	TRBJ1-2	CASSPATMTGAGYTF
TRBV7-9	TRBJ2-5	CASSITETQYF
TRBV10-3	TRBJ2-3	CAIRFDRGPTDTQYF
TRBV4-1	TRBJ2-4	CASSQVFAVAKNIQYF
TRBV27	TRBJ1-5	CASSFTSRGRNQPQHF
TRBV27	TRBJ2-7	CASSAQGVSYEQYF
TRBV3-1	TRBJ1-2	CASSQDNSDGYTF